Shown below are 26 T cell receptor beta chains from a single sample sequenced in a study of T cell responses to AZD1222 COVID-19 vaccine. Method: immunoSEQ multiplex PCR; TCRdb's copy keeps in-frame clones and lacks some. In the table there are 140,000 to 150,000 clones, 80% to 95% of which are singletons. Sequencing used peripheral blood, obtained on day 0 of AZD1222 vaccination. These receptors were collected from an adult in good health.

The V call is TRBV28, the J call TRBJ2-7, with D possibly being TRBD1 or TRBD2 (6 bases each). This CDR3 is 13 amino acids long. V shed 10 bases and J shed 2 bases, with 15 bases lying between them. The germline gives CDR1 MDHEN, CDR2 SYDVKM. The CDR3 loop is CAIRGPSTYEQYF. Here the CDR3 DNA reads TGTGCCATCCGGGGGCCTAGCACCTACGAGCAGTACTTC.

The chain combines TRBV4-2 with TRBJ1-4, with D tentatively TRBD1 (5 bases). The CDR3 consists of 15 residues. Germline CDR1 is LGHNA and CDR2 is YNFKEQ. V shed 2 bases and J shed 2 bases, with 9 bases lying between them. CDR3 sequence (DNA): TGTGCCAGCAGCCAAAGGGGATCTACTAATGAAAAACTGTTTTTT. Translated, it gives CASSQRGSTNEKLFF.

This sequence joins TRBV15 and TRBJ2-1, with 8 bases lining up with TRBD2. The CDR3 is 14 residues long. Germline values: CDR1 LNHNV, CDR2 YYDKDF (reference sequence). J gave up 8 bases and V 1 base, and 4 bases lay outside the gene matches. The CDR3 nucleotides are TGTGCCACCAGCAGAGCAGCGGGGGACGATGAGCAGTTCTTC. Its protein product is CATSRAAGDDEQFF.

This chain uses TRBV4-1 with TRBJ2-5, with D perhaps assigned TRBD1 or TRBD2 (5 bases each). The CDR3 has 13 amino acids. Looked up from germline, CDR1 is MGHRA and CDR2 is YSYEKL. V gave up 2 bases and J gave up 5 bases, with 9 bases separating them. The CDR3 region has the DNA TGCGCCAGCAGCCAAACGAGGGGCGAGACCCAGTACTTC. Its protein product is CASSQTRGETQYF.

The chain combines TRBV5-1 with TRBJ2-1; 13 positions agree with TRBD2. The CDR3 sequence is 15 residues long. The germline CDR1 and CDR2 sequences are SGHRS and YFSETQ. With 7 bases clipped from V and 3 bases from J, the junction kept 4 bases outside the gene matches. CDR3 DNA sequence: TGCGCCAGCCGGACTAGCGGGAGTGACTACAATGAGCAGTTCTTC. Translation gives CASRTSGSDYNEQFF.

This clone was seen once. The gene calls are TRBV10-3 and TRBJ1-2, with 7 bases fitting TRBD1. Germline loops: CDR1 ENHRY, CDR2 SYGVKD. CDR3 length equals 15 residues. V lost 5 bases to trimming and J lost 4 bases; unmatched junction nucleotides: 10. The CDR3 sequence is CAISPETGFSYGYTF. In DNA, the CDR3 is TGTGCCATCAGTCCGGAGACAGGGTTTTCCTATGGCTACACCTTC.

This rearrangement joins TRBV12-5 to TRBJ1-2; TRBD1 might be the D (6 bases). CDR3 length: 16 amino acids. Germline assignment: CDR1 LGHNT and CDR2 FRNRAP. V was trimmed by 1 base and J by 4 bases, leaving 16 bases between them. CDR3 region: CASGLATLDRSYGYTF. Here the CDR3 DNA reads TGTGCTAGTGGTTTGGCCACGTTGGACAGATCCTATGGCTACACCTTC.

This rearrangement joins TRBV6-1 to TRBJ1-2, with 9 bases matching TRBD1. This CDR3 is 15 amino acids long. V was pared by 1 base and J by 6 bases, with 6 bases of the junction left unmatched. Germline V gene lookup returns CDR1 MNHNS and CDR2 SASEGT. CDR3 loop: CASSEGRDRVNGYTF. The DNA of the CDR3 is TGTGCCAGCAGTGAAGGCCGGGACAGGGTTAATGGCTACACCTTC.

This chain connects TRBV28 to TRBJ1-6; D is unclear. This CDR3 is 14 amino acids long. The V end lost 5 bases, the J end lost 2 bases, and 7 bases lay between the germline ends. The germline V gene encodes CDR1 MDHEN and CDR2 SYDVKM. In DNA, the CDR3 is TGTGCCAGCAGTCTGCGGGCCTATAATTCACCCCTCCACTTT. As protein: CASSLRAYNSPLHF.

V is TRBV13 and J is TRBJ2-7; 7 bases map to TRBD2. CDR1 PRHDT and CDR2 FYEKMQ come from the germline V gene (reference sequence). This CDR3 has 13 amino acids. The V and J ends lost 6 bases and 5 bases, in that order; junction bases with no gene match: 7. CDR3 region: CASSFLAGDEQYF. Written as DNA, the CDR3 is TGTGCCAGCAGTTTTCTGGCGGGAGACGAGCAGTACTTC.

This chain links TRBV7-6 with TRBJ2-3; weak D call: TRBD2 (6 bases). CDR1 and CDR2 (germline): SGHVS, FNYEAQ. The CDR3 spans 16 residues. Trimming left V 5 bases short and J 2 bases short, with 17 bases between. CDR3 in amino acids: CASSPAGYEFTDTQYF. In nucleotides, the CDR3 is TGTGCCAGCAGCCCAGCGGGCTACGAATTCACAGATACGCAGTATTTT.

A word on this clone: At the DNA level, this CDR3 is encoded by other sequences in the same sample as well. The chain uses TRBV30 and TRBJ1-1; the D is unclear. The CDR3 loop spans 11 amino acids. Trimming stripped 2 bases from V and 5 bases from J, with 6 bases between. Germline V gene sequence: CDR1 GTSNPN, CDR2 SVGIG (reference sequence). As DNA, the CDR3 is TGTGCCTGGAGTCGTGGGACTGAAGCTTTCTTT. It translates to CAWSRGTEAFF.

V is TRBV5-1 and J is TRBJ2-1, with 7 nucleotides matching TRBD1. CDR3 size: 13 residues. Germline CDR1 is SGHRS and CDR2 is YFSETQ. Trimming cost V 4 bases and J 5 bases; bases outside gene matches: 3. CDR3 sequence: CASSSQGDNEQFF. CDR3 sequence (DNA): TGCGCCAGCAGCAGCCAGGGGGACAATGAGCAGTTCTTC. Filled out from reference TRBV5-1 and TRBJ2-1, the complete variable domain reads KAGVTQTPRYLIKTRGQQVTLSCSPISGHRSVSWYQQTPGQGLQFLFEYFSETQRNKGNFPGRFSGRQFSNSRSEMNVSTLELGDSALYLCASSSQGDNEQFFGPGTRLTVL.

This rearrangement joins TRBV10-2 to TRBJ1-2, with TRBD1 identical over 11 bases. This CDR3 has 17 residues. With 3 bases clipped from V and 0 bases from J, the junction kept 6 bases outside the gene matches. CDR1 and CDR2 (germline): WSHSY, SAAADI. The CDR3 coding sequence is TGCGCCAGCAGTGACGGGACAGGGGGACCCCCTAACTATGGCTACACCTTC. It translates to CASSDGTGGPPNYGYTF.

The V call is TRBV11-2, the J call TRBJ1-1, with TRBD1 identical over 7 bases. Trimming took 5 bases from V and 5 from J; bases not matched to a gene: 5. The CDR3 has 13 amino acids. CDR1 and CDR2 from the germline V gene are SGHAT and FQNNGV. CDR3 nucleotides: TGTGCCAGCAGCCACGGGACAGCTACTGAAGCTTTCTTT. It encodes CASSHGTATEAFF.

The V gene is TRBV27, the J gene TRBJ1-5; perhaps TRBD1 as D (5 bases). This CDR3 has 12 residues. The V gene's germline CDR1 is MNHEY and CDR2 SMNVEV (reference sequence). V shed 8 bases and J shed 6 bases, with 11 bases lying between them. Here the CDR3 DNA reads TGTGCCAGCGGCCAGGGCGGTCAGCCCCAGCATTTT. Protein sequence: CASGQGGQPQHF.

This chain uses TRBV5-6 with TRBJ1-6; D is perhaps TRBD1 (5 bases). Germline CDR1 SGHDT, CDR2 YYEEEE. The ends were cut back, 0 bases at V and 6 bases at J, with 13 bases in the middle. This CDR3 is 16 amino acids long. The CDR3 region is CASSLAPQGFNSPLHF. The CDR3 nucleotides are TGTGCCAGCAGCTTGGCCCCCCAGGGATTTAATTCACCCCTCCACTTT.

The CDR3 region is CASSFRQTPYGYTF. Written as DNA, the CDR3 is TGTGCCAGCAGTTTCAGACAGACTCCTTATGGCTACACCTTC. The chain uses TRBV28 and TRBJ1-2; D might be TRBD1 (5 bases). V was clipped by 3 bases and J by 5 bases, with 13 bases between them. CDR1 MDHEN and CDR2 SYDVKM come from the germline V gene. The CDR3 is 14 residues long.

The chain employs TRBV4-1 and TRBJ2-5; the D is unclear. Trimming pared 1 base from V and 0 bases from J, leaving 18 bases between. The V gene's germline CDR1 is MGHRA and CDR2 YSYEKL. The CDR3 runs to 18 residues. As DNA, the CDR3 is TGCGCCAGCAGCCAAGTCGAGGACCCCCTAAGGCACCAAGAGACCCAGTACTTC. It encodes CASSQVEDPLRHQETQYF.

CDR3 DNA: TGTGCCAGCAGCTTGGTGGGACAGGGGTATGGCTACACCTTC. Its protein is CASSLVGQGYGYTF. The rearrangement uses TRBV5-5 and TRBJ1-2; 10 bases line up with TRBD1. Germline V gene lookup returns CDR1 SGHKS and CDR2 YYEKEE (reference sequence). With V trimmed by 0 bases and J by 5 bases, 1 base remained unmatched. CDR3 length equals 14 residues.

This clone was observed a single time. This chain connects TRBV5-1 to TRBJ2-7, with 10 positions matching TRBD2. J gave up 0 bases and V 0 bases, and 0 bases lay outside the gene matches. The CDR3 covers 15 residues. Germline CDR1 SGHRS, CDR2 YFSETQ. Here the CDR3 DNA reads TGCGCCAGCAGCTTGGTAGCGGGGGGCTCCTACGAGCAGTACTTC. Amino acid sequence: CASSLVAGGSYEQYF. Using reference TRBV5-1 and TRBJ2-7 for the parts outside the CDR3, the full variable domain is KAGVTQTPRYLIKTRGQQVTLSCSPISGHRSVSWYQQTPGQGLQFLFEYFSETQRNKGNFPGRFSGRQFSNSRSEMNVSTLELGDSALYLCASSLVAGGSYEQYFGPGTRLTVT.

This clone occurred a few times. V is TRBV5-4 and J is TRBJ2-2; 9 nucleotides align to TRBD1. Germline lookup yields CDR1 SGHNT and CDR2 YYREEE (reference sequence). With 1 base clipped from V and 8 bases from J, the junction kept 9 bases outside the gene matches. The CDR3 sequence is 16 residues long. CDR3 residues: CASSLLDRGFTGELFF. In DNA, the CDR3 is TGTGCCAGCAGCTTGCTGGACAGGGGATTCACGGGGGAGCTGTTTTTT.

The chain uses TRBV28 and TRBJ2-3, with 10 bases fitting TRBD1. V lost 0 bases and J lost 5; bases outside the gene matches: 5. Germline V gene data show CDR1 as MDHEN and CDR2 as SYDVKM. The CDR3 is 16 amino acids. CDR3 residues: CASSLWTGGAGDTQYF. The CDR3 DNA sequence: TGTGCCAGCAGTTTATGGACAGGGGGCGCAGGAGATACGCAGTATTTT. The variable domain in full, with the rest retrieved from reference TRBV28 and TRBJ2-3, is DVKVTQSSRYLVKRTGEKVFLECVQDMDHENMFWYRQDPGLGLRLIYFSYDVKMKEKGDIPEGYSVSREKKERFSLILESASTNQTSMYLCASSLWTGGAGDTQYFGPGTRLTVL.

Concerning this clone: This sample includes further DNA sequences coding for the same CDR3. This sequence joins TRBV24-1 and TRBJ2-7, with D unresolved. CDR3 length equals 11 residues. CDR1 is KGHDR, CDR2 SFDVKD, per germline. V was trimmed by 5 bases and J by 4 bases, leaving 5 bases between them. CDR3 amino acids: CATSAGYEQYF. CDR3 sequence (DNA): TGTGCCACCAGTGCCGGTTACGAGCAGTACTTC.

This chain links TRBV2 with TRBJ1-2; D is perhaps TRBD1 (6 bases). There are 12 residues in the CDR3. Trimming cost V 5 bases and J 8 bases, with 12 bases left between them. In germline, CDR1 is SNHLY, CDR2 FYNNEI. The CDR3, as DNA: TGTGCCAGCAGTACCACAGGGTTAGGCTACACCTTC. Its protein is CASSTTGLGYTF.

This sequence joins TRBV5-1 and TRBJ2-2; 13 bases match TRBD2. Losses at the gene ends were 4 bases for V and 4 bases for J; bases not matched to a gene: 7. Germline values: CDR1 SGHRS, CDR2 YFSETQ. This CDR3 comprises 17 residues. The CDR3 DNA reads as TGCGCCAGCAGCCCAACGGGACTAGCGGGACCCACCGGGGAGCTGTTTTTT. It codes for CASSPTGLAGPTGELFF. Combining the CDR3 with reference TRBV5-1 and TRBJ2-2 gives the whole variable domain KAGVTQTPRYLIKTRGQQVTLSCSPISGHRSVSWYQQTPGQGLQFLFEYFSETQRNKGNFPGRFSGRQFSNSRSEMNVSTLELGDSALYLCASSPTGLAGPTGELFFGEGSRLTVL.